Sequencing of this TCR beta chain was carried out in a study of PD-1 blockade in classical Hodgkin lymphoma. Patients all relapsed after autologous stem cell transplantation, and there was variation in brentuximab vedotin exposure. Only in-frame clones appear in the TCRdb table, and some are missing; sequencing was by immunoSEQ multiplex PCR. This sample has around 58,000 clones, with over 85% found just once. In its sample, this clone was seen once. V was shortened by 0 bases and J by 0 bases, with 12 bases between the two germline ends. The CDR3 is 16 residues long. Per the germline V gene, CDR1 is LNHNV and CDR2 is YYDKDF (reference sequence).

The chain carries TRBV15 and TRBJ2-7; D could derive from TRBD1 or TRBD2 (5 bases each). The material sequenced was peripheral blood mononuclear cells (PBMCs), taken at baseline. This clonotype was obtained from a human donor with classical Hodgkin lymphoma. CDR3 in amino acids: CATSRDLGGGSYEQYF. DNA of the CDR3: TGTGCCACCAGCAGAGATCTTGGGGGTGGCTCCTACGAGCAGTACTTC. The full variable domain, its missing parts supplied by reference TRBV15 and TRBJ2-7, is DAMVIQNPRYQVTQFGKPVTLSCSQTLNHNVMYWYQQKSSQAPKLLFHYYDKDFNNEADTPDNFQSRRPNTSFCFLDIRSPGLGDTAMYLCATSRDLGGGSYEQYFGPGTRLTVT.